This TCR beta chain was sequenced for a study of memory CD4+ T cells and cytomegalovirus serostatus. Across the whole study: Of the healthy Belgian adults, nine or ten were CMV seropositive and about 24 seronegative.

In the original workflow: After removing out-of-frame reads, under 2.5 million distinct TCRbeta sequences remained. Here immunoSEQ multiplex PCR was the method, and the copy in TCRdb shows in-frame clones only, minus some. That table gives V, J and clone size, and the DNA gave D and trimming. The sample lists about 56,000 clones, over 80% occurring once. Single viable CD3+CD4+CD8-CD45RO+ cells were sorted as the memory CD4+ T cells. With respect to this clone: Its antigen is currently unknown.

General study points: A US-trained random forest predicted CMV serostatus with median AUC around 0.9.

V lost 0 bases, J lost 8 bases, and 7 bases stayed unmatched. This CDR3 comprises 16 residues. Germline CDR1 MNHEY, CDR2 SVGAGI. The clonotype comes from an adult in good health and CMV-seronegative. The sequenced sample was memory CD4+ T cells from blood. J is TRBJ1-4 and V is TRBV6-5, with TRBD1 matching 9 bases. DNA for the CDR3: TGTGCCAGCAGTTACTCGACAGGGGGAGGGAAGGAAAAACTGTTTTTT. Protein sequence: CASSYSTGGGKEKLFF.